Listed here are 5 T cell receptor beta chains from one sample, sequenced in a study of blood T cell repertoires in COVID-19. Clones were read by immunoSEQ multiplex PCR, and TCRdb kept only the in-frame ones, dropping some. The sample has about 400,000 clones, about nine tenths seen once. The sequenced material came from PBMCs or T cells enriched from blood (not recorded which). Receptors were obtained from a woman aged 30 to 39 who had recovered from COVID-19.

The chain recombines TRBV12-5 with TRBJ1-2; tentative D call: TRBD1 (5 bases). The V and J ends lost 4 bases and 2 bases respectively, with 8 bases between them. CDR3 size: 13 residues. Germline CDR1 reads LGHNT; CDR2 reads FRNRAP. The CDR3 DNA sequence: TGTGCTAGTGGTTCGGACACCAACTATGGCTACACCTTC. Amino acid sequence: CASGSDTNYGYTF. Filled out from reference TRBV12-5 and TRBJ1-2, the complete variable domain reads DARVTQTPRHKVTEMGQEVTMRCQPILGHNTVFWYRQTMMQGLELLAYFRNRAPLDDSGMPKDRFSAEMPDATLATLKIQPSEPRDSAVYFCASGSDTNYGYTFGSGTRLTVV.

The chain combines TRBV5-1 with TRBJ1-1, with D maybe TRBD1 (5 bases). Germline V gives CDR1 SGHRS, CDR2 YFSETQ. The CDR3 loop spans 13 amino acids. V was shortened by 2 bases and J by 7 bases, with 12 bases between the two germline ends. The CDR3 here is CASSFLRGGEAFF. CDR3 in DNA: TGCGCCAGCAGCTTTCTTCGGGGGGGTGAAGCTTTCTTT.

CDR3 protein: CASSSYEGAFHYGYTF. In DNA form, the CDR3 reads TGTGCCAGTAGTTCATATGAGGGGGCATTCCACTATGGCTACACCTTC. J is TRBJ1-2 and V is TRBV19; 7 nucleotides match TRBD1. V shed 5 bases and J 3 bases; nucleotides not matched to a gene: 12. Germline lookup yields CDR1 LNHDA and CDR2 SQIVND (reference sequence). This CDR3 is built from 16 residues.

This clone has just one count. The rearrangement links TRBV14 to TRBJ1-1; no clear D. The V and J ends lost 0 bases and 4 bases respectively, with 9 bases between them. Germline lookup yields CDR1 SGHDN and CDR2 FVKESK. This CDR3 spans 14 amino acids. In DNA form, the CDR3 reads TGTGCCAGCAGCCAAGATCTATTAAGCACTGAAGCTTTCTTT. Translating it yields CASSQDLLSTEAFF.

The gene calls are TRBV6-1 and TRBJ2-1; 12 positions match TRBD1. CDR1 and CDR2 from the germline V gene are MNHNS and SASEGT. Unmatched junction bases numbered 7, after V lost 2 bases and J lost 14 bases. The CDR3 is 14 amino acids. The CDR3 spells CASSENGDRGLEFF. The CDR3 DNA is TGTGCCAGCAGTGAAAACGGGGACAGGGGGCTTGAGTTCTTC.